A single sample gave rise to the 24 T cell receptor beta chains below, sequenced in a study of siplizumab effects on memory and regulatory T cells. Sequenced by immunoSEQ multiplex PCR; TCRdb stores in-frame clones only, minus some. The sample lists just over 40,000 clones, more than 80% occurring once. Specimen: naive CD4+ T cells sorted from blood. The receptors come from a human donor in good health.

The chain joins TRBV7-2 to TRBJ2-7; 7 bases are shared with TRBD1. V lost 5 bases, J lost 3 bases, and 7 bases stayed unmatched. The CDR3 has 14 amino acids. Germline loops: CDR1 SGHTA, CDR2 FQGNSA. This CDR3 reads CASSPRTGSYEQYF. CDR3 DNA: TGTGCCAGCAGCCCACGGACAGGTAGCTACGAGCAGTACTTC.

This CDR3 is CASSWGSGGAKETQYF. The DNA for the CDR3 is TGTGCCAGCAGCTGGGGCAGCGGGGGGGCTAAAGAGACCCAGTACTTC. J is TRBJ2-5 and V is TRBV7-7, with 10 bases that match TRBD2. Germline V gene sequence: CDR1 SSHAT, CDR2 FNYEAQ (reference sequence). V was pared by 4 bases and J by 3 bases, with 8 bases of the junction left unmatched. This CDR3 is built from 16 residues.

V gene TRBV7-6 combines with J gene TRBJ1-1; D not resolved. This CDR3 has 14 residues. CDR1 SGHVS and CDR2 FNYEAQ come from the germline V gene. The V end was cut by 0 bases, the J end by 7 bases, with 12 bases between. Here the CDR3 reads CASSLAQGQIEAFF. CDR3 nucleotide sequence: TGTGCCAGCAGCTTAGCGCAAGGCCAGATTGAAGCTTTCTTT.

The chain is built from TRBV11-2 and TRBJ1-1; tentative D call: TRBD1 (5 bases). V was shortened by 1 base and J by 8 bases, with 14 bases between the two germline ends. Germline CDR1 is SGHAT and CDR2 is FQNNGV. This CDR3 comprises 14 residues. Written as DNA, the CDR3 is TGTGCCAGCAGCTTAGTGAAGATTGGGACCGAAGCTTTCTTT. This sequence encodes CASSLVKIGTEAFF.

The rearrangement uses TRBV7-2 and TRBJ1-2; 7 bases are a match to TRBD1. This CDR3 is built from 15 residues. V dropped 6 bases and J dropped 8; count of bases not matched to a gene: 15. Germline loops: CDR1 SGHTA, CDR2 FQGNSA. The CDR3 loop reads CASRPTGSHPWGYTF. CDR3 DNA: TGTGCCAGCAGGCCGACAGGGTCCCACCCGTGGGGCTACACCTTC.

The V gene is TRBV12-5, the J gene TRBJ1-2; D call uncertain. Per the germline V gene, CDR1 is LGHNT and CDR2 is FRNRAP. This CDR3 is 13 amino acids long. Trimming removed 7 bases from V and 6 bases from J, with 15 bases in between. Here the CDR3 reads CASDERNMNGYTF. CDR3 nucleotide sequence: TGTGCTAGTGATGAGAGGAATATGAATGGCTACACCTTC.

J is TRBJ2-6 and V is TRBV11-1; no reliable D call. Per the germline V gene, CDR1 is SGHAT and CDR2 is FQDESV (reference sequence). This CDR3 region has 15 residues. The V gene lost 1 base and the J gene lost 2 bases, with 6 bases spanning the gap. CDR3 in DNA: TGTGCCAGCAGCTTAGGTAGGGCTGGGGCCAACGTCCTGACTTTC. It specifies CASSLGRAGANVLTF.

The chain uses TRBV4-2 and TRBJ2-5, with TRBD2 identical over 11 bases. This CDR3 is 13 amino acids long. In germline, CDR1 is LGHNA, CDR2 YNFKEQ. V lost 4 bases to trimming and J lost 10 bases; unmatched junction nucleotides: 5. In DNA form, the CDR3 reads TGTGCCAGCAGCCGAGAGACTAGCGGGAACCAGTACTTC. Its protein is CASSRETSGNQYF.

The CDR3 DNA sequence: TGTGCCAGTAGCCTGGGACTCCTTAGCTCCTACAATGAGCAGTTCTTC. Translated: CASSLGLLSSYNEQFF. The V and J genes are TRBV19 and TRBJ2-1; a weak D match, TRBD2 (6 bases). The CDR3 spans 16 residues. Looked up from germline, CDR1 is LNHDA and CDR2 is SQIVND (reference sequence). V was trimmed by 6 bases and J by 0 bases, leaving 15 bases between them.

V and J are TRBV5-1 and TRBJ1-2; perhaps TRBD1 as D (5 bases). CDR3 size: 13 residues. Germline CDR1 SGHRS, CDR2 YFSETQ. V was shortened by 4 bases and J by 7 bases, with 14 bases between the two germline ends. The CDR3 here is CASSQPRAGGYTF. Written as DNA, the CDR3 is TGCGCCAGCAGCCAACCCAGGGCGGGTGGCTACACCTTC.

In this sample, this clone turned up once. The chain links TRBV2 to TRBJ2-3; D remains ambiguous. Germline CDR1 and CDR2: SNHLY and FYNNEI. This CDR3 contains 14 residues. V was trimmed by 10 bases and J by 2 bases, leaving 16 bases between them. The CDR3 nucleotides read TGTGCCACCCTTCCTGATAAGTTCACAGATACGCAGTATTTT. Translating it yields CATLPDKFTDTQYF.

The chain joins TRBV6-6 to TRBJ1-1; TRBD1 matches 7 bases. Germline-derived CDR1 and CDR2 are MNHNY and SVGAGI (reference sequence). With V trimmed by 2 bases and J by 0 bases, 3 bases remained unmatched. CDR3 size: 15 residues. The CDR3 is CASSYPGTVNTEAFF. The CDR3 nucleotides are TGTGCCAGCAGTTACCCGGGGACAGTGAACACTGAAGCTTTCTTT.

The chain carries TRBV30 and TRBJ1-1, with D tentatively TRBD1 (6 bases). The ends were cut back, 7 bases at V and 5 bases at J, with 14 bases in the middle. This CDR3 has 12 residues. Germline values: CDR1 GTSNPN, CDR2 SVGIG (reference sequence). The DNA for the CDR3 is TGTGCCTTCCCGACAGGAAGGACTGAAGCTTTCTTT. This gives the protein CAFPTGRTEAFF.

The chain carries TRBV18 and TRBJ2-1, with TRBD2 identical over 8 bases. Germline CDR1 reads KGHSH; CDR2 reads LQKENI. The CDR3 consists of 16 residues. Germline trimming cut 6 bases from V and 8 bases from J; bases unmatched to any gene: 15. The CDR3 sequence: CASSAPGLGVDHEQFF. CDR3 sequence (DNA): TGTGCCAGCTCGGCCCCGGGACTAGGTGTGGACCATGAGCAGTTCTTC.

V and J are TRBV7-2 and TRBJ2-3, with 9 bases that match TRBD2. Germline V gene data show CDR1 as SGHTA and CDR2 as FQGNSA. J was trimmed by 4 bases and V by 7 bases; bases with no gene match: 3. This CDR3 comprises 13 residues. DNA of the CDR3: TGTGCCAGCACGGCGGGAGGGCCAGATACGCAGTATTTT. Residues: CASTAGGPDTQYF.

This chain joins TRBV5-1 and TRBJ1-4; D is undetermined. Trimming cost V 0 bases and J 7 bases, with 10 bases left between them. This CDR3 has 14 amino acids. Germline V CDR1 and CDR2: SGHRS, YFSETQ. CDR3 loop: CASSLGRGGEKLFF. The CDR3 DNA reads TGCGCCAGCAGCTTGGGCCGCGGAGGTGAAAAACTGTTTTTT.

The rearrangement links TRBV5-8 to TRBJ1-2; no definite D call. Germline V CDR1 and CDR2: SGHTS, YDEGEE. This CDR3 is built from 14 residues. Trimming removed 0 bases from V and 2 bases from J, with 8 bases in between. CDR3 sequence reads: CASSLAGSNYGYTF. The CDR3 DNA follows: TGTGCCAGCAGCTTGGCGGGGTCGAACTATGGCTACACCTTC.

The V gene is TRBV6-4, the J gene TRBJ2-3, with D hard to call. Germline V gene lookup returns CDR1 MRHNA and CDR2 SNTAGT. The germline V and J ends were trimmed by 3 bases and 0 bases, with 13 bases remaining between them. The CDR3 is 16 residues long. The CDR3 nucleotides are TGTGCCAGCAGTGAAAGGCCGTACCTTAGCACAGATACGCAGTATTTT. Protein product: CASSERPYLSTDTQYF.

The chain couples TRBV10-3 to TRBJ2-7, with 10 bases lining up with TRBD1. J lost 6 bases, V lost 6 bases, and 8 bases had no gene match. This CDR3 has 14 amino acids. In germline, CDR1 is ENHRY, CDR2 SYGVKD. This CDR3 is CAIRDGTGASEQYF. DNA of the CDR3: TGTGCCATCAGGGATGGGACAGGGGCCTCCGAGCAGTACTTC.

The CDR3 spells CASSKGASGSHEQYF. CDR3 DNA sequence: TGTGCCAGCAGCAAAGGGGCTAGCGGGAGCCACGAGCAGTACTTC. The V and J genes are TRBV21-1 and TRBJ2-7; the D call in the table, TRBD2, was not verified against the DNA. TRBV21-1 is a pseudogene segment. This CDR3 has 15 residues.

DNA for the CDR3: TGCGCCAGCAGCTTATGGACAGGCCTCTCCTACGAGCAGTACTTC. This sequence encodes CASSLWTGLSYEQYF. This rearrangement joins TRBV5-1 to TRBJ2-7, with 7 nucleotides matching TRBD1. Germline V gene data show CDR1 as SGHRS and CDR2 as YFSETQ. The CDR3 sequence is 15 residues long. Trimming removed 2 bases from V and 0 bases from J; junction bases left unmatched: 5.

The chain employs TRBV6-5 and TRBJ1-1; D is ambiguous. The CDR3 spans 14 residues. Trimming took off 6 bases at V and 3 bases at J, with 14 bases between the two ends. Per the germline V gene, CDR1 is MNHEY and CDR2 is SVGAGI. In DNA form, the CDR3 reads TGTGCCAGCAGACCGACTGAAGGTTACACTGAAGCTTTCTTT. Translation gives CASRPTEGYTEAFF.

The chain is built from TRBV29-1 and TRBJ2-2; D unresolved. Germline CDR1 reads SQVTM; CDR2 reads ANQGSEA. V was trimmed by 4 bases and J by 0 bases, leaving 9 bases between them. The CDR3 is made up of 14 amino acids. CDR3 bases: TGCAGCGTTGTTGAGTACGCGAACACCGGGGAGCTGTTTTTT. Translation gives CSVVEYANTGELFF.

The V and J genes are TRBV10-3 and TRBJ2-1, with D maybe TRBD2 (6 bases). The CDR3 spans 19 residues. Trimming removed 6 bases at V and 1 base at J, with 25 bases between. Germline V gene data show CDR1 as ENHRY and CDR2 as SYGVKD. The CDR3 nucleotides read TGTGCCATCAGCATGCCGGGGGACGGCAGATTAGGATCCTACAATGAGCAGTTCTTC. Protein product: CAISMPGDGRLGSYNEQFF.